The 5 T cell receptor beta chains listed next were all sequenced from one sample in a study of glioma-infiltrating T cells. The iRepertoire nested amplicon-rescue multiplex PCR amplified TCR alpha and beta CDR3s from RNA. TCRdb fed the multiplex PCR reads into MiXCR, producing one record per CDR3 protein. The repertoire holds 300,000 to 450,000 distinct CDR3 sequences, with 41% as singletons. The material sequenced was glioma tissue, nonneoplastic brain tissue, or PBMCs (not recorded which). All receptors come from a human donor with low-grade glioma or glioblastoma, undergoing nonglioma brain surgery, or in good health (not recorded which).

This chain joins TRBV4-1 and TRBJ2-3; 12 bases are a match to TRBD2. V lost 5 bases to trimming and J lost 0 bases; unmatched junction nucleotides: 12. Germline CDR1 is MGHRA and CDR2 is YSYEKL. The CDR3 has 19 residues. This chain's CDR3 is CASSGRWGLAGSSTDTQYF. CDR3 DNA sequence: TGCGCCAGCAGCGGCCGTTGGGGACTAGCGGGTTCTAGCACAGATACGCAGTATTTT.

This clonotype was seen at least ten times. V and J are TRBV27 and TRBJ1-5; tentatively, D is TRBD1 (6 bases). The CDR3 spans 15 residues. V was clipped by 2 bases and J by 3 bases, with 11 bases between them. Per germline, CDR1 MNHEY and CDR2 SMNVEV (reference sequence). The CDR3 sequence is CASSLTGASNQPQHF. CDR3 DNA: TGTGCCAGCAGTTTAACGGGGGCCTCCAATCAGCCCCAGCATTTT.

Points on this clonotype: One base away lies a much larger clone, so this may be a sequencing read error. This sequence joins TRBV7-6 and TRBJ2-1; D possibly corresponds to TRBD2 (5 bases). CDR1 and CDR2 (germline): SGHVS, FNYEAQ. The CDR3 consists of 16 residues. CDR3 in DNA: TGTGCCAGCAGCTTAGCGACGGCAGGCGGGTACAATGAGCAGTCCTTC. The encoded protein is CASSLATAGGYNEQSF.

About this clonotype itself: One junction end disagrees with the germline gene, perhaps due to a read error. The CDR3 DNA is TGTGCCAGCACCCCAAGGGGTTCCTATAATTCACCCCTCTACTTT. Translated, it gives CASTPRGSYNSPLYF. V gene TRBV7-2 combines with J gene TRBJ1-6, with a weak D call TRBD1 (5 bases). The germline V gene has CDR1 SGHTA and CDR2 FQGNSA. This CDR3 is built from 15 residues.

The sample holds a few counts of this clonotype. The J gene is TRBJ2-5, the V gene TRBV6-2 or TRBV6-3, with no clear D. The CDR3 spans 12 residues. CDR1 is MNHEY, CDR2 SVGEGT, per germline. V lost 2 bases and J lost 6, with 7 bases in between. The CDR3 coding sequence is TGTGCCAGCAGTTACGTCGCGAAGACCCAGTACTTC. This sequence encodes CASSYVAKTQYF.